A single sample gave rise to the 2 T cell receptor beta chains below, sequenced in a study of T cell changes during pregnancy in multiple sclerosis. Assay: immunoSEQ multiplex PCR; the TCRdb copy retains only in-frame clones and omits some. The sample has about 68,000 clones, 92% seen once. The source was peripheral blood, collected in the second trimester of pregnancy. These receptor sequences come from a female donor in good health, enrolled as a control in a pregnancy study.

This clone was observed once. The chain has TRBV11-3 and TRBJ2-5, with 11 nucleotides matching TRBD2. From germline, CDR1 is SGHNT and CDR2 YENEEA. V was clipped by 5 bases and J by 1 base; unmatched bases: 3. This CDR3 has 15 residues. CDR3 amino acids: CASSLGTSGQETQYF. Written as DNA, the CDR3 is TGTGCCAGCAGCCTAGGGACTAGCGGCCAAGAGACCCAGTACTTC. Drawing the rest from reference TRBV11-3 and TRBJ2-5, the complete variable domain is EAGVVQSPRYKIIEKKQPVAFWCNPISGHNTLYWYLQNLGQGPELLIRYENEEAVDDSQLPKDRFSAERLKGVDSTLKIQPAELGDSAVYLCASSLGTSGQETQYFGPGTRLLVL.

The V call is TRBV5-4, the J call TRBJ2-3; the D is unclear. The V and J ends lost 4 bases and 0 bases respectively, with 15 bases between them. Germline lookup yields CDR1 SGHNT and CDR2 YYREEE (reference sequence). This CDR3 contains 16 residues. For the CDR3, the DNA is TGTGCCAGCAGCCCGTCGGTCCCATTTAGCACAGATACGCAGTATTTT. Its translation is CASSPSVPFSTDTQYF.